A single sample gave rise to the 32 T cell receptor beta chains below, sequenced in a study of CD8+ T cells in alopecia areata. Treatment of the sample: oral pan-JAK inhibitor, 5-10 mg twice daily. Investigators isolated RNA and reverse transcribed it into cDNA to act as the sequencing template. TCRdb's table, derived via immunoSEQ multiplex PCR, lists solely in-frame clones and lacks some. The table has a few hundred thousand clones, around two fifths seen once; the top ten hold roughly 0.45%. Sequenced material: CD4+ T cells sorted from blood, taken at approximately week 30, from a patient treated with tofacitinib. The receptor source for this set is a human donor with alopecia areata.

On this clone: Sequence at one end of the junction differs from germline and may be a read error. J is TRBJ2-3 and V is TRBV10-2, with 8 nucleotides matching TRBD2. The V gene's germline CDR1 is WSHSY and CDR2 SAAADI. CDR3 length equals 15 residues. The CDR3 DNA reads as TGTGCCAGCAGCGTGGGACTAGAAGTAACAGATACGCAGTATTTT. Encoded protein: CASSVGLEVTDTQYF.

V is TRBV28 and J is TRBJ2-6, with D hard to call. This CDR3 is built from 14 residues. CDR1 and CDR2 (germline): MDHEN, SYDVKM. V was clipped by 5 bases and J by 4 bases, with 9 bases between them. The CDR3 loop is CASSRQGGANVLTF. The CDR3 DNA sequence: TGTGCCAGCAGTCGACAAGGCGGGGCCAACGTCCTGACTTTC.

This clone was counted only a few times. CDR3 coding DNA: TGCGCCAGCAGCAGCGGACAGGAGGGGCATGGCTACACCTTC. Residues: CASSSGQEGHGYTF. V gene TRBV5-1 combines with J gene TRBJ1-2; 7 nucleotides align to TRBD1. Unmatched junction bases numbered 9, after V lost 4 bases and J lost 6 bases. CDR3 length: 14 amino acids. CDR1 and CDR2 from the germline V gene are SGHRS and YFSETQ.

CDR3 residues: CASTRRTDTGELFF. CDR3 sequence (DNA): TGTGCCAGCACCCGGAGGACCGACACCGGGGAGCTGTTTTTT. This chain joins TRBV11-2 and TRBJ2-2, with D possibly matching TRBD2 (5 bases). The CDR3 extends over 14 amino acids. V was pared by 7 bases and J by 3 bases, with 12 bases between. Germline loops: CDR1 SGHAT, CDR2 FQNNGV.

The gene calls are TRBV2 and TRBJ2-7; D is undetermined. The CDR3 contains 10 residues. V lost 4 bases and J 6 bases, leaving 4 bases between the germline ends. Germline V gene sequence: CDR1 SNHLY, CDR2 FYNNEI. The CDR3 loop is CASSVGEQYF. For the CDR3, the DNA is TGTGCCAGCAGTGTTGGCGAGCAGTACTTC.

The chain uses TRBV4-1 and TRBJ2-5, with a tentative D call TRBD2 (6 bases). Trimming took off 3 bases at V and 4 bases at J, with 18 bases between the two ends. Germline loops: CDR1 MGHRA, CDR2 YSYEKL. The CDR3 runs 16 residues. The CDR3 loop reads CASSHRGGTGRETQYF. In nucleotides, the CDR3 is TGCGCCAGCAGCCACCGCGGAGGGACTGGTCGAGAGACCCAGTACTTC.

Written as DNA, the CDR3 is TGTGCCAGCAGCTTAGGATTAGGCGGAGATACGCAGTATTTT. This gives the protein CASSLGLGGDTQYF. This chain joins TRBV7-9 and TRBJ2-3; D unclear. Looked up from germline, CDR1 is SEHNR and CDR2 is FQNEAQ (reference sequence). The CDR3 runs to 14 residues. Trimming stripped 1 base from V and 5 bases from J, with 10 bases between.

Only a few counts were recorded for this clone. The J gene is TRBJ2-3, the V gene TRBV9; no reliable D call. The CDR3 is 16 amino acids. From germline, CDR1 is SGDLS and CDR2 YYNGEE. V lost 0 bases to trimming and J lost 0 bases, with 11 bases between them. The CDR3 nucleotides are TGTGCCAGCAGCGTAGAGGGAACACATAGCACAGATACGCAGTATTTT. Protein product: CASSVEGTHSTDTQYF.

The chain has TRBV5-6 and TRBJ2-7; D may be TRBD1 (5 bases). Germline CDR1 is SGHDT and CDR2 is YYEEEE. V lost 5 bases, J lost 7 bases, and 10 bases lay in between. The CDR3 length is 11 residues. CDR3 residues: CASRGLREQYF. The DNA of the CDR3 is TGTGCCAGCAGGGGGCTTAGGGAGCAGTACTTC.

In regard to this clone: Other DNA sequences in this sample translate to the same CDR3. The rearrangement uses TRBV2 and TRBJ2-1; TRBD2 matches at 10 bases. V was clipped by 1 base and J by 4 bases; unmatched bases: 1. The CDR3 is made up of 15 amino acids. CDR1 is SNHLY and CDR2 is FYNNEI in the germline V gene. CDR3 sequence: CASSEGTSGYNEQFF. The CDR3 coding sequence is TGTGCCAGCAGTGAAGGGACTAGCGGATACAATGAGCAGTTCTTC.

The J gene is TRBJ2-5, the V gene TRBV25-1; 7 bases map to TRBD2. This CDR3 is 13 amino acids long. Germline values: CDR1 MGHDK, CDR2 SYGVNS. V lost 2 bases and J lost 4; bases outside the gene matches: 1. This chain's CDR3 is CASSEAGVETQYF. The CDR3 DNA reads as TGTGCCAGCAGTGAAGCGGGAGTAGAGACCCAGTACTTC.

This clone turned up a few times. The rearrangement uses TRBV19 and TRBJ2-5, with 7 bases matching TRBD2. V shed 8 bases, J shed 4 bases, and the junction held 4 bases outside the gene matches. The CDR3 contains 12 residues. Germline V gene lookup returns CDR1 LNHDA and CDR2 SQIVND (reference sequence). CDR3 sequence (DNA): TGTGCCAGTCGGGACTACGGAGAGACCCAGTACTTC. Encoded protein: CASRDYGETQYF.

V gene TRBV7-8 combines with J gene TRBJ2-7, with 9 bases aligning to TRBD2. V gave up 3 bases and J gave up 1 base; unmatched junction bases: 4. The CDR3 loop spans 15 amino acids. Germline V gene data show CDR1 as SGHVS and CDR2 as FQNEAQ. Here the CDR3 reads CASSFSRGGSYEQYF. The CDR3 DNA follows: TGTGCCAGCAGCTTTTCGCGGGGGGGTTCCTACGAGCAGTACTTC. The entire variable domain, with the rest obtained from reference TRBV7-8 and TRBJ2-7, is as follows: GAGVSQSPRYKVAKRGQDVALRCDPISGHVSLFWYQQALGQGPEFLTYFQNEAQLDKSGLPSDRFFAERPEGSVSTLKIQRTQQEDSAVYLCASSFSRGGSYEQYFGPGTRLTVT.

The genes are TRBV6-5 and TRBJ1-1; TRBD1 is a possible D gene (5 bases). Between the trimmed V and J ends, which lost 7 bases and 0 bases, there was a span of 15 bases. CDR1 and CDR2 (germline): MNHEY, SVGAGI. CDR3 length: 15 residues. As DNA, the CDR3 is TGTGCCAGCACCCAGACAGACGGGTTGAACACTGAAGCTTTCTTT. Translation: CASTQTDGLNTEAFF.

V usage is TRBV11-2 and J usage is TRBJ1-6, with 7 bases identical to TRBD1. This CDR3 is built from 15 residues. Germline CDR1 is SGHAT and CDR2 is FQNNGV. Unmatched junction bases numbered 8, after V lost 5 bases and J lost 7 bases. DNA of the CDR3: TGTGCCAGCAGCCCCAGGGGGGACACCAATTCACCCCTCCACTTT. Its translation is CASSPRGDTNSPLHF.

The J gene is TRBJ2-3, the V gene TRBV5-8; 13 positions match TRBD2. The CDR3 is 17 residues long. Unmatched junction bases numbered 10, after V lost 4 bases and J lost 5 bases. The germline V gene has CDR1 SGHTS and CDR2 YDEGEE. The CDR3 sequence: CASSPQGRTSGRDTQYF. The CDR3, as DNA: TGTGCCAGCAGCCCCCAGGGACGGACTAGCGGGAGAGATACGCAGTATTTT.

This chain links TRBV4-1 with TRBJ2-5, with 12 bases identical to TRBD2. With 1 base clipped from V and 1 base from J, the junction kept 4 bases outside the gene matches. Germline CDR1 and CDR2: MGHRA and YSYEKL. The CDR3 sequence is 17 residues long. DNA of the CDR3: TGCGCCAGCAGCCAAGGGACTAGCGGGATTAGCCAAGAGACCCAGTACTTC. Translating gives CASSQGTSGISQETQYF.

The V gene is TRBV19, the J gene TRBJ2-2, with 8 nucleotides matching TRBD1. The V and J ends lost 6 bases and 4 bases, in that order; junction bases with no gene match: 1. The CDR3 runs 13 residues. CDR1 is LNHDA, CDR2 SQIVND, per germline (reference sequence). In DNA form, the CDR3 reads TGTGCCAGTAGGACAGGGGCCACCGGGGAGCTGTTTTTT. Protein product: CASRTGATGELFF.

This chain connects TRBV5-4 to TRBJ1-2; D call uncertain. This CDR3 spans 12 amino acids. Germline V lookup: CDR1 SGHNT, CDR2 YYREEE (reference sequence). V lost 1 base, J lost 7 bases, and 8 bases lay in between. CDR3 sequence reads: CASSLRAIGYTF. The CDR3, as DNA: TGTGCCAGCAGCTTGAGGGCCATTGGCTACACCTTC.

This clone was observed once. The chain couples TRBV5-1 to TRBJ1-2, with D tentatively TRBD1 (5 bases). CDR3 length: 15 residues. Germline-derived CDR1 and CDR2 are SGHRS and YFSETQ. V shed 4 bases and J shed 3 bases, with 16 bases lying between them. CDR3 loop: CASSSAGYGDYGYTF. CDR3 nucleotides: TGCGCCAGCAGCAGCGCAGGGTACGGAGACTATGGCTACACCTTC. Together with reference TRBV5-1 and TRBJ1-2, the CDR3 gives the full variable domain: KAGVTQTPRYLIKTRGQQVTLSCSPISGHRSVSWYQQTPGQGLQFLFEYFSETQRNKGNFPGRFSGRQFSNSRSEMNVSTLELGDSALYLCASSSAGYGDYGYTFGSGTRLTVV.

The chain carries TRBV5-1 and TRBJ2-1, with 9 nucleotides matching TRBD2. CDR3 length: 16 residues. The germline V gene has CDR1 SGHRS and CDR2 YFSETQ. V was pared by 4 bases and J by 2 bases, with 7 bases of the junction left unmatched. DNA of the CDR3: TGCGCCAGCAGCACCGCCATAGCGGGGGCCTACAATGAGCAGTTCTTC. This translates into CASSTAIAGAYNEQFF.

This clone occurred a few times. This chain uses TRBV2 with TRBJ2-7; D is unresolved. The germline gives CDR1 SNHLY, CDR2 FYNNEI. V gave up 7 bases and J gave up 5 bases, with 9 bases separating them. The CDR3 is made up of 11 amino acids. The CDR3 reads CASTVFDEQYF. The CDR3, as DNA: TGTGCCAGCACCGTTTTCGACGAGCAGTACTTC.

The rearrangement uses TRBV29-1 and TRBJ2-2, with D tentatively TRBD1 (6 bases). V gave up 7 bases and J gave up 2 bases, with 11 bases separating them. The germline CDR1 and CDR2 sequences are SQVTM and ANQGSEA. The length of the CDR3 is 13 residues. Written as DNA, the CDR3 is TGCAGCGCCTACAGGGTTAACACCGGGGAGCTGTTTTTT. Its protein product is CSAYRVNTGELFF.

The CDR3 reads CASGPWASGDTDTQYF. The CDR3 DNA reads TGTGCCAGCGGCCCCTGGGCTAGCGGGGACACAGATACGCAGTATTTT. This chain connects TRBV27 to TRBJ2-3, with 9 bases lining up with TRBD2. The V gene end was trimmed by 8 bases and the J gene end by 2 bases; junction bases not matched to a gene: 11. Germline CDR1 reads MNHEY; CDR2 reads SMNVEV (reference sequence). The CDR3 totals 16 residues.

This rearrangement joins TRBV6-6 to TRBJ2-3; D is possibly TRBD1 (6 bases). This CDR3 has 14 amino acids. Germline CDR1 and CDR2: MNHNY and SVGAGI (reference sequence). The V and J ends lost 7 bases and 0 bases respectively, with 11 bases between them. In nucleotides, the CDR3 is TGTGCCAGCACCTACAGGGACAGCACAGATACGCAGTATTTT. Amino acid sequence: CASTYRDSTDTQYF.

V gene TRBV7-9 combines with J gene TRBJ1-1, with D perhaps TRBD1 (6 bases). The ends were cut back, 5 bases at V and 4 bases at J, with 14 bases in the middle. The germline gives CDR1 SEHNR, CDR2 FQNEAQ (reference sequence). CDR3 length: 14 amino acids. CDR3 coding DNA: TGTGCCAGCAGCCCAAAAACAGGGTCCACTGAAGCTTTCTTT. This codes for CASSPKTGSTEAFF.

CDR3 amino acids: CSVEALAGNTEAFF. DNA for the CDR3: TGCAGCGTTGAAGCCCTGGCAGGGAACACTGAAGCTTTCTTT. V is TRBV29-1 and J is TRBJ1-1, with D hard to call. This CDR3 is built from 14 residues. Trimming removed 1 base at V and 1 base at J, with 10 bases between. Germline CDR1 and CDR2: SQVTM and ANQGSEA.

The J gene is TRBJ2-5, the V gene TRBV30; 14 bases are a match to TRBD2. J gave up 3 bases and V 0 bases, and 6 bases lay outside the gene matches. CDR1 is GTSNPN, CDR2 SVGIG, per germline (reference sequence). This CDR3 has 17 residues. The CDR3 sequence is CAWSVPGLAGGKETQYF. The CDR3, as DNA: TGTGCCTGGAGTGTACCCGGACTAGCGGGAGGAAAAGAGACCCAGTACTTC.

This clone has a single count. Different DNA sequences within this sample yield the same CDR3. The V gene is TRBV5-1, the J gene TRBJ1-1, with D maybe TRBD1 (6 bases). V was shortened by 1 base and J by 0 bases, with 7 bases between the two germline ends. The CDR3 runs to 14 residues. CDR1 and CDR2 from the germline V gene are SGHRS and YFSETQ. The chain's CDR3 is CASSLTGLNTEAFF. The CDR3 DNA is TGCGCCAGCAGCTTGACAGGGTTGAACACTGAAGCTTTCTTT.

This chain links TRBV10-2 with TRBJ2-3; no definite D call. The CDR3 totals 14 residues. Germline CDR1 is WSHSY and CDR2 is SAAADI. Trimming removed 5 bases at V and 1 base at J, with 10 bases between. The CDR3 region has the DNA TGCGCCAGCAGTCTGGGTCTGGGCACAGATACGCAGTATTTT. As protein: CASSLGLGTDTQYF.

This clone came up a few times. The sample has other DNA sequences that encode this CDR3 too. The V and J genes are TRBV5-1 and TRBJ2-1; D remains ambiguous. CDR3 length: 13 amino acids. Per the germline V gene, CDR1 is SGHRS and CDR2 is YFSETQ. With 4 bases removed from V and 0 bases from J, the gap between germline ends came to 5 bases. This chain's CDR3 is CASSPGSYNEQFF. CDR3 sequence (DNA): TGCGCCAGCAGCCCTGGCTCCTACAATGAGCAGTTCTTC. Using reference TRBV5-1 and TRBJ2-1 for the parts outside the CDR3, the full variable domain is KAGVTQTPRYLIKTRGQQVTLSCSPISGHRSVSWYQQTPGQGLQFLFEYFSETQRNKGNFPGRFSGRQFSNSRSEMNVSTLELGDSALYLCASSPGSYNEQFFGPGTRLTVL.

This clone was seen a few times. This sequence joins TRBV7-3 and TRBJ2-7; D gene ambiguous. Germline V lookup: CDR1 SGHTA, CDR2 FQGTGA. V dropped 4 bases and J dropped 3 bases, with 10 bases sitting between them. The CDR3 length is 13 residues. The CDR3 is CASSSYTDYEQYF. In DNA form, the CDR3 reads TGTGCCAGCAGCTCGTACACCGACTACGAGCAGTACTTC.